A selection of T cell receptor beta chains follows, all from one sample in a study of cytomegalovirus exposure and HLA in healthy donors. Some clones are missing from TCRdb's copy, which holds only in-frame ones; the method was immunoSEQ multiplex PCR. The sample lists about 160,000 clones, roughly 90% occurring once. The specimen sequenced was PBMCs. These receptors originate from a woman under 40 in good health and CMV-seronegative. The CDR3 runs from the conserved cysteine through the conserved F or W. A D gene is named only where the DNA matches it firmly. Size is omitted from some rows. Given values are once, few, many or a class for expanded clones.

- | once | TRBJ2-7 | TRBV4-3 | TGCGCCAGCAGCCAATCCGCCAGCTACGAGCAGTACTTC | CASSQSASYEQYF
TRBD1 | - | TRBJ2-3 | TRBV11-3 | TGTGCCAGCAGCTTAGGGGGACAGCCTACAGATACGCAGTATTTT | CASSLGGQPTDTQYF
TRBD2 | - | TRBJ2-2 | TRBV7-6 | TGTGCCAGCAGCATGGGACTAGCGGGAGGGAACACCGGGGAGCTGTTTTTT | CASSMGLAGGNTGELFF
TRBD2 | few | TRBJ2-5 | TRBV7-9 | TGTGCCAGCAGCTTTCGCGGGGGAGAGACCCAGTACTTC | CASSFRGGETQYF
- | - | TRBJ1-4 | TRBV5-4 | TGTGCCAGCAGCCGGACTCAGTTTGCAACTAATGAAAAACTGTTTTTT | CASSRTQFATNEKLFF
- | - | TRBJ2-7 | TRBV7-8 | TGTGCCAGCACCGGAAACGGGACGAGCCGACGACAGCAGTACTTC | CASTGNGTSRRQQYF
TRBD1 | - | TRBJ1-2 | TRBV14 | TGTGCCAGCAGCCAGAGGACAGGCGCGTCTAACTATGGCTACACCTTC | CASSQRTGASNYGYTF
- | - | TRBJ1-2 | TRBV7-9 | TGTGCCAGCAGCTTAGTTCGTAACAGACATAACTATGGCTACACCTTC | CASSLVRNRHNYGYTF
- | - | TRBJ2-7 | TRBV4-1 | TGCGCCAGCAGCCCAAAGAGTGGCAGCGAGCAGTACTTC | CASSPKSGSEQYF
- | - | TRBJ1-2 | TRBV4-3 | TGCGCCAGCAGCCAAGATTGGGACACCACTAACTATGGCTACACCTTC | CASSQDWDTTNYGYTF
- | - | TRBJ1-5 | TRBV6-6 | TGTGCCAGCAGTGCGCCAGCGGATAGCAATCAGCCCCAGCATTTT | CASSAPADSNQPQHF
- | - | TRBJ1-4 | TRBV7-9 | TGTGCCAGCAGCCCACACGGGGAACTGTTTTTT | CASSPHGELFF
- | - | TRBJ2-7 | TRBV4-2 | TGTGCCAGCAGCCAAGAGACCCCTTACGAGCAGTACTTC | CASSQETPYEQYF
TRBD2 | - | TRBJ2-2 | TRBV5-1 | TGCGCCAGCAGCTCAAAAAGCGGGGGGGCGCTCGGGGAGCTGTTTTTT | CASSSKSGGALGELFF
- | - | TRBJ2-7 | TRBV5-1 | TGCGCCAGCAGCGGAACCGGGACTCAAGGCTACGAGCAGTACTTC | CASSGTGTQGYEQYF
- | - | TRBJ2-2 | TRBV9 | TGTGCCAGCAGCGTACCCCCCGAAGGGGGCGGGGAGCTGTTTTTT | CASSVPPEGGGELFF
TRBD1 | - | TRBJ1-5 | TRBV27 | TGTGCCAGCAGTACCGCCGGGACAGAGAGCAATCAGCCCCAGCATTTT | CASSTAGTESNQPQHF
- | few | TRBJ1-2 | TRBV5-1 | TGCGCCAGCAGAGGGGACATAGCTAACTATGGCTACACCTTC | CASRGDIANYGYTF
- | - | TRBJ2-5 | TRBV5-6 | TGTGCCAGCAGCTCGGGGGAGACCCAGTACTTC | CASSSGETQYF
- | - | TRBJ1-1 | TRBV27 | TGTGCCAGCAGGCGGGGGCGGGCGGACACTGAAGCTTTCTTT | CASRRGRADTEAFF
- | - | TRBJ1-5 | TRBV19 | TGTGCCAGTAGTATTGCGGGGGCTCAGCCCCAGCATTTT | CASSIAGAQPQHF
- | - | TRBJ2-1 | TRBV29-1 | TGCAGCACCGGTTTTAGGACATTTAAAGGCTCTGAGCAGTTCTTC | CSTGFRTFKGSEQFF